A selection of T cell receptor beta chains follows, all from one sample in a study of blood T cell repertoires in COVID-19. Profiled with immunoSEQ multiplex PCR; TCRdb holds only in-frame clones, not every one. Of 350,000 to 400,000 clones in the sample, 90% were seen once. Sequencing was carried out using peripheral blood. These receptors all stem from a young man with active or convalescent COVID-19. Both conserved end residues are part of each CDR3.

v_gene: TRBV10-2; CDR3aa: CASRAGRGKNIQYF
v_gene: TRBV6-5; CDR3aa: CASRHDSRTNNEQFF
v_gene: TRBV5-1; CDR3aa: CASSSSVAVPLSYEQYF
v_gene: TRBV2; CDR3aa: CASSAGPGQGTYGYTF
v_gene: TRBV9; CDR3aa: CASSVGGQGNFGVSGYTF
v_gene: TRBV19; CDR3aa: CATTGWGADTQYF
v_gene: TRBV6-5; CDR3aa: CASRNTGLNTEAFF
v_gene: TRBV4-3; CDR3aa: CASSPVTGGYTEAFF
v_gene: TRBV11-2; CDR3aa: CASSSVRGNTGELFF
v_gene: TRBV4-3; CDR3aa: CASSQPGQGSYEQYF
v_gene: TRBV29-1; CDR3aa: CSVEPASGAGELFF
v_gene: TRBV19; CDR3aa: CATIGNTIYF
v_gene: TRBV7-3; CDR3aa: CASSFRGNYGYTF
v_gene: TRBV6-2/TRBV6-3; CDR3aa: CASSFIRDQPQHF
v_gene: TRBV15; CDR3aa: CATSRGSSGSIYEQYF
v_gene: TRBV6-5; CDR3aa: CASSQSPGQWNEQFF
v_gene: TRBV28; CDR3aa: CASSPRKRQATYEQYF
v_gene: TRBV5-1; CDR3aa: CASSLSPRQLRYEQYF
v_gene: TRBV15; CDR3aa: CATSRDPSPGGYGYTF
v_gene: TRBV20-1; CDR3aa: CSASLSNQPQHF
v_gene: TRBV27; CDR3aa: CASSQTGGRAEAFF
v_gene: TRBV12-3/TRBV12-4; CDR3aa: CASSLSNEQFF
v_gene: TRBV9; CDR3aa: CASPRALGSPGNTIYF
v_gene: TRBV9; CDR3aa: CASNRDRDEQFF
v_gene: TRBV28; CDR3aa: CASSLFPGGNQETQYF
v_gene: TRBV6-1; CDR3aa: CASSEARSNQPQHF
v_gene: TRBV25-1; CDR3aa: CASSDLSGGTEAFF
v_gene: TRBV27; CDR3aa: CASSLSAAGLETQYF
v_gene: TRBV11-2; CDR3aa: CASSRLIGGRYNEQYF
v_gene: TRBV19; CDR3aa: CASSIGGLNQPQHF
v_gene: TRBV7-3; CDR3aa: CASSLRGGSPLHF
v_gene: TRBV18; CDR3aa: CASSPVGQTNEKLFF
v_gene: TRBV19; CDR3aa: CASSIGQGYSPLHF
v_gene: TRBV2; CDR3aa: CASSEDRYSPLHF
v_gene: TRBV4-3; CDR3aa: CASSHRTGRYTEAFF
v_gene: TRBV7-2; CDR3aa: CASSLGGRRDEKLFF
v_gene: TRBV28; CDR3aa: CASSLPPGQVVAGPETQYF
v_gene: TRBV7-9; CDR3aa: CASSFGLAGGSTDTQYF
v_gene: TRBV6-5; CDR3aa: CASSYSTGGTNTEAFF
v_gene: TRBV6-2/TRBV6-3; CDR3aa: CASSTAGGSYNSPLHF
v_gene: TRBV9; CDR3aa: CASSVEGPGTNEKLFF
v_gene: TRBV4-3; CDR3aa: CASSPTLGGNQPQHF
v_gene: TRBV19; CDR3aa: CASSIGQGNTGELFF
v_gene: TRBV19; CDR3aa: CASSMQGSRYEQYF
v_gene: TRBV15; CDR3aa: CATSPQGAGGNTIYF
v_gene: TRBV3-1/TRBV3-2; CDR3aa: CASSLPGQSAWDLHF
v_gene: TRBV5-4; CDR3aa: CASSLGGQGAPQPQHF
v_gene: TRBV5-1; CDR3aa: CASSLKWAGVSLAALKGTDTQYF
v_gene: TRBV12-5; CDR3aa: CASGPKEDEQFF
v_gene: TRBV10-3; CDR3aa: CAISPGQREYQETQYF
v_gene: TRBV6-6; CDR3aa: CASSFATDMNTEAFF
v_gene: TRBV7-9; CDR3aa: CASSSGQGEETQYF
v_gene: TRBV10-3; CDR3aa: CAIRRQENTEAFF